This T cell receptor beta chain was sequenced in a study of cytomegalovirus exposure and HLA in healthy donors. Points from the study as a whole: Associated with cytomegalovirus, according to the listing, were approximately 160 TCR beta chains.

Note on this clone: The antigen remains unidentified.

Whether this donor was CMV seropositive was not recorded. The PCR ran on 60 Vbeta and 13 Jbeta primers. Profiled with immunoSEQ multiplex PCR; TCRdb holds only in-frame clones, not every one. The sample has around 150,000 clones, just under 80% seen once. The V and J ends lost 2 bases and 4 bases respectively, with 11 bases between them. Germline values: CDR1 WSHSY, CDR2 SAAADI. The CDR3 sequence is 14 residues long. The rearrangement links TRBV10-2 to TRBJ1-2; D gene ambiguous. Sequenced material: PBMCs. This clonotype was obtained from a man under 40 in good health. The CDR3 region is CASSEARWSYGYTF. CDR3 in DNA: TGCGCCAGCAGTGAGGCCCGGTGGAGCTATGGCTACACCTTC.